A selection of T cell receptor beta chains follows, all from one sample in a study of T cell changes during pregnancy in multiple sclerosis. Sequenced by immunoSEQ multiplex PCR; TCRdb stores in-frame clones only, minus some. The sample shows more than 25,000 clones, approximately 91% of them seen only once. The sequencing used CD8+ T cells from peripheral blood mononuclear cells, collected before pregnancy. The receptors come from a female donor with multiple sclerosis, enrolled in a pregnancy study. Both conserved end residues are part of each CDR3. A D gene is named only where the DNA matches it firmly. Size tells how often a clone was seen (once, few, many) or the class of an expanded clone, and some rows leave it out.

>TRBJ2-1|once|TRBV6-4|TRBD1
CASSGTGNNEQFF
TGTGCCAGCTCGGGGACAGGGAACAATGAGCAGTTCTTC
>TRBJ2-7|NA|TRBV13|NA
CASSWREQYF
TGTGCCAGCAGTTGGCGGGAGCAGTACTTC
>TRBJ2-7|once|TRBV27|TRBD1
CASSLYGRGTGGSEQYF
TGTGCCAGCAGTTTATATGGGCGTGGGACAGGGGGCTCCGAGCAGTACTTC
>TRBJ2-1|NA|TRBV4-2|NA
CASSQDGVASNEQFF
TGTGCCAGCAGCCAAGATGGAGTAGCTTCCAATGAGCAGTTCTTC
>TRBJ1-1|NA|TRBV20-1|NA
CSVEGVTEAFF
TGCAGTGTGGAGGGAGTCACTGAAGCTTTCTTT
>TRBJ1-5|NA|TRBV19|NA
CASSIGYSNQPQHF
TGTGCCAGTAGTATAGGTTATAGCAATCAGCCCCAGCATTTT
>TRBJ2-1|NA|TRBV10-1|TRBD2
CASSARLAGANNEQFF
TGCGCCAGCAGTGCTCGGTTAGCGGGGGCCAACAATGAGCAGTTCTTC
>TRBJ1-5|NA|TRBV7-2|NA
CASSLGGGGLGNQPQHF
TGTGCCAGCAGCTTGGGAGGGGGGGGTTTAGGCAATCAGCCCCAGCATTTT
>TRBJ1-6|once|TRBV4-1|TRBD1
CASSQTTGDGSPLHF
TGCGCCAGCAGCCAAACTACAGGGGACGGATCACCCCTCCACTTT
>TRBJ2-7|NA|TRBV28|NA
CASGEAGALYEQYF
TGTGCCAGCGGGGAGGCGGGGGCCCTCTACGAGCAGTACTTC
>TRBJ2-1|NA|TRBV4-1|TRBD2
CASSPRDHGGDEQFF
TGCGCCAGCAGCCCCCGGGACCACGGGGGGGATGAGCAGTTCTTC
>TRBJ1-3|NA|TRBV5-4|NA
CATFTGEPGNTIYF
TGTGCCACCTTTACCGGAGAACCTGGAAACACCATATATTTT
>TRBJ2-2|NA|TRBV7-8|NA
CASSRDIGNTGELFF
TGTGCCAGCAGCCGGGACATAGGAAACACCGGGGAGCTGTTTTTT
>TRBJ1-2|NA|TRBV5-1|NA
CASSPTETYGYTF
TGCGCCAGCAGCCCGACGGAGACCTATGGCTACACCTTC
>TRBJ1-1|NA|TRBV7-9|NA
CASSLGPGLNTEAFF
TGTGCCAGCAGCTTAGGACCAGGGCTAAACACTGAAGCTTTCTTT
>TRBJ2-1|once|TRBV11-3|NA
CASSLRTSSYNEQFF
TGTGCCAGCAGCTTGCGGACATCCTCCTACAATGAGCAGTTCTTC
>TRBJ2-3|NA|TRBV27|NA
CASSPLQEITDTQYF
TGTGCCAGCAGTCCCCTACAGGAGATCACAGATACGCAGTATTTT
>TRBJ2-3|medium-sized|TRBV4-3|TRBD2
CASSQERGGADTQYF
TGCGCCAGCAGCCAAGAGCGCGGGGGGGCAGATACGCAGTATTTT
>TRBJ2-7|NA|TRBV19|NA
CASSILQGYEQYF
TGTGCCAGTAGTATCTTACAGGGCTACGAGCAGTACTTC
>TRBJ2-3|NA|TRBV11-3|TRBD2
CASSYGAGVTDTQYF
TGTGCCAGCAGCTACGGGGCGGGGGTCACAGATACGCAGTATTTT
>TRBJ2-3|once|TRBV6-4|TRBD2
CASSDGGGGTDTQYF
TGTGCCAGCAGTGACGGCGGGGGAGGGACAGATACGCAGTATTTT
>TRBJ2-2|NA|TRBV19|NA
CASSIIGDSTGELFF
TGTGCCAGTAGTATAATCGGGGACTCCACCGGGGAGCTGTTTTTT
>TRBJ2-2|NA|TRBV7-3|TRBD1
CASSLYAGGDYTGELFF
TGTGCCAGCAGCTTATATGCAGGGGGCGATTACACCGGGGAGCTGTTTTTT
>TRBJ1-1|NA|TRBV7-9|NA
CASSLIRPGRGMTEAFF
TGTGCCAGCAGCTTAATTCGGCCAGGGAGGGGTATGACTGAAGCTTTCTTT
>TRBJ1-1|NA|TRBV5-6|NA
CASSPLGEGWTEAFF
TGTGCCAGCAGCCCCCTTGGTGAGGGATGGACTGAAGCTTTCTTT
>TRBJ1-3|few|TRBV5-4|NA
CASSPGQTGNTIYF
TGTGCCAGCAGTCCAGGCCAGACAGGAAACACCATATATTTT
>TRBJ1-2|NA|TRBV15|TRBD1
CATSGTGGYGYTF
TGTGCCACCAGCGGCACAGGGGGGTATGGCTACACCTTC
>TRBJ2-1|NA|TRBV19|TRBD2
CASSRGRGDLPYNEQFF
TGTGCCAGTAGTCGGGGGCGGGGGGATTTACCCTACAATGAGCAGTTCTTC
>TRBJ1-4|NA|TRBV7-9|TRBD1
CASSGQARTQGEKLFF
TGTGCCAGCAGCGGACAGGCGCGGACCCAAGGGGAAAAACTGTTTTTT
>TRBJ2-1|NA|TRBV4-3|TRBD2
CASSQEQGRGGYNEQFF
TGCGCCAGCAGCCAAGAGCAGGGGCGGGGGGGGTACAATGAGCAGTTCTTC
>TRBJ1-1|once|TRBV5-8|TRBD1
CASSLRQGELLNTEAFF
TGTGCCAGCAGCTTACGACAGGGGGAGCTGCTGAACACTGAAGCTTTCTTT
>TRBJ2-7|once|TRBV11-3|NA
CASSKHDSYEQYF
TGTGCCAGCAGCAAACACGACAGCTACGAGCAGTACTTC
>TRBJ2-5|NA|TRBV7-7|NA
CASSTHLSIRETQYF
TGTGCTAGCAGCACCCACTTGAGTATCAGGGAGACCCAGTACTTC
>TRBJ2-2|NA|TRBV5-1|NA
CASSLTEARGAGELFF
TGCGCCAGCAGCTTGACCGAGGCTAGGGGTGCCGGGGAGCTGTTTTTT